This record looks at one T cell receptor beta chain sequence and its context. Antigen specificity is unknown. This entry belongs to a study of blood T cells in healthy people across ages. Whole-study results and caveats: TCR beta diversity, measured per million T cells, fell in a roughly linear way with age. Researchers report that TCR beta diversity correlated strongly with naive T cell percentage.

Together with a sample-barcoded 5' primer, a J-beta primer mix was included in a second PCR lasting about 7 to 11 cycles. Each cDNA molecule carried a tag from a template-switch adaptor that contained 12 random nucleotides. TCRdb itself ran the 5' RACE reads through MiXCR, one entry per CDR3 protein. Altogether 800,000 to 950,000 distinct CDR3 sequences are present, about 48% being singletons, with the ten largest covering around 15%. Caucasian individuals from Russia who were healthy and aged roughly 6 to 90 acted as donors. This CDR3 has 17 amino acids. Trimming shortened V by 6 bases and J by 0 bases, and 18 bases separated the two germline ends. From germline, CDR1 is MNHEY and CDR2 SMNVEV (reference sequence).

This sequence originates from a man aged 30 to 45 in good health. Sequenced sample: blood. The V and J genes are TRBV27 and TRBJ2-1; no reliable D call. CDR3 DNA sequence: TGTGCCAGCAGATCGTTCCTGGTCCCGAGCTCCTACAATGAGCAGTTCTTC. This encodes CASRSFLVPSSYNEQFF.